This T cell receptor beta chain stems from a study of cytomegalovirus exposure and HLA in healthy donors. This clone was seen more than once but under ten times. V was trimmed by 5 bases and J by 2 bases, leaving 16 bases between them. CDR1 KGHSH and CDR2 LQKENI come from the germline V gene. The CDR3 has 15 residues. Primers included in the PCR were 60 Vbeta and 13 Jbeta primers. Profiled with immunoSEQ multiplex PCR; TCRdb holds only in-frame clones, not every one. The data contain 100,000 to 150,000 clones, roughly 75% of them singletons. The chain joins TRBV18 to TRBJ2-7; no clear D. Sequenced: PBMCs. This sequence originates from a man under 40 in good health and CMV-seropositive. CDR3 protein: CASSDPGGQAYEQYF. In DNA, the CDR3 is TGTGCCAGCTCAGATCCCGGTGGCCAGGCCTACGAGCAGTACTTC.